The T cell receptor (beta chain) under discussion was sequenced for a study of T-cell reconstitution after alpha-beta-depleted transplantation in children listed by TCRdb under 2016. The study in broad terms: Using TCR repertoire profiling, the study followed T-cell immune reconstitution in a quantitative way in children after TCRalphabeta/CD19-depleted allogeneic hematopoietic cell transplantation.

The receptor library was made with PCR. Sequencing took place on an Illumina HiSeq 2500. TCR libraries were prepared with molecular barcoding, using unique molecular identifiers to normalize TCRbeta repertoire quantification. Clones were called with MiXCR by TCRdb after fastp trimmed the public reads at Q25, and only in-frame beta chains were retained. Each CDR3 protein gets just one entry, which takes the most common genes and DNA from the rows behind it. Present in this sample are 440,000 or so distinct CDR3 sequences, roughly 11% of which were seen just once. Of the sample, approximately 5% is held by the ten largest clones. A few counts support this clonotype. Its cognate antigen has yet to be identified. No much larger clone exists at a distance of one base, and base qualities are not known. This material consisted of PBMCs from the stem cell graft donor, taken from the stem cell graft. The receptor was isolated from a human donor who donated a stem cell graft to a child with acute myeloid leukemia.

In nucleotide form, the sequence is TGTGCCAGCAGTGAAGGGACTAGCGGGGGGGCCGTGGGGAATGAGCAGTTCTTC. Translated, it gives CASSEGTSGGAVGNEQFF. The receptor chain draws on TRBV6-1 and TRBJ2-1; the central 15 bases match TRBD2. Ends trimmed: V by 1 base, J by 7 bases; bases unmatched to a gene: 8. The CDR3 spans 18 residues, from the cysteine through the phenylalanine. The only DNA kept is the CDR3, 54 bases in frame from the first base. According to the germline V gene, CDR1 reads MNHNS and CDR2 reads SASEGT.